Below are 21 T cell receptor beta chains sequenced from a single sample in a study of blood T cell repertoires in COVID-19. Sequencing used immunoSEQ multiplex PCR; TCRdb keeps in-frame clones, though not all of them. The data show under 250,000 clones, around 90% seen once. Sequenced material: peripheral blood. The origin of the receptors is a man in his sixties who had recovered from COVID-19.

This chain links TRBV2 with TRBJ1-2; no reliable D call. Trimming took 6 bases from V and 0 from J, leaving 8 bases between them. CDR3 length equals 13 residues. The germline CDR1 and CDR2 sequences are SNHLY and FYNNEI. CDR3 sequence reads: CASSEGANYGYTF. The DNA of the CDR3 is TGTGCCAGCAGCGAGGGAGCTAACTATGGCTACACCTTC.

The rearrangement joins TRBV5-6 to TRBJ1-5, with 12 nucleotides matching TRBD1. V shed 3 bases, J shed 3 bases, and the junction held 7 bases outside the gene matches. Germline CDR1 and CDR2: SGHDT and YYEEEE. The CDR3 loop spans 17 amino acids. CDR3 region: CASSSTGQGANNQPQHF. The CDR3 DNA reads as TGTGCCAGCAGCTCGACGGGACAGGGGGCAAACAATCAGCCCCAGCATTTT.

This sequence joins TRBV6-6 and TRBJ2-7; TRBD1 aligns across 7 bases. The CDR3 sequence is 14 residues long. The ends lost 6 bases at V and 2 bases at J; junction bases unmatched: 7. Germline loops: CDR1 MNHNY, CDR2 SVGAGI (reference sequence). The CDR3 here is CASRPGDRAYEQYF. The CDR3 DNA sequence: TGTGCCAGCAGGCCCGGGGACAGAGCCTACGAGCAGTACTTC.

A word on this clone: This specimen includes other DNA sequences encoding the same CDR3. The chain couples TRBV19 to TRBJ2-5, with D possibly being TRBD2 (7 bases). There are 13 residues in the CDR3. With 2 bases removed from V and 4 bases from J, the gap between germline ends came to 8 bases. The V gene's germline CDR1 is LNHDA and CDR2 SQIVND (reference sequence). The CDR3 loop reads CASSIRGGETQYF. The CDR3 nucleotides are TGTGCCAGTAGTATAAGGGGGGGAGAGACCCAGTACTTC.

This clone was observed a single time. The rearrangement links TRBV19 to TRBJ1-5, with 8 bases aligning to TRBD1. J lost 0 bases, V lost 4 bases, and 2 bases had no gene match. From germline, CDR1 is LNHDA and CDR2 SQIVND (reference sequence). The CDR3 covers 15 residues. The CDR3 protein is CASSSTGGSNQPQHF. CDR3 nucleotide sequence: TGTGCCAGTAGTAGTACAGGGGGTAGCAATCAGCCCCAGCATTTT.

J is TRBJ2-1 and V is TRBV30; 8 nucleotides agree with TRBD2. With V trimmed by 1 base and J by 7 bases, 3 bases remained unmatched. CDR1 and CDR2 from the germline V gene are GTSNPN and SVGIG (reference sequence). This CDR3 is built from 13 residues. Written as DNA, the CDR3 is TGTGCCTGGAGTGATGAGCGGGAGAATGAGCAGTTCTTC. It encodes CAWSDERENEQFF.

V is TRBV12-5 and J is TRBJ2-3, with TRBD2 identical over 12 bases. The V gene's germline CDR1 is LGHNT and CDR2 FRNRAP. J gave up 4 bases and V 1 base, and 3 bases lay outside the gene matches. The CDR3 covers 16 residues. DNA for the CDR3: TGTGCTAGTGGTTTGGGACTAGCGGGGGCGGCAGATACGCAGTATTTT. This translates into CASGLGLAGAADTQYF.

This clone was seen a handful of times. The CDR3 is CAISDSRTGGTDTQYF. The CDR3 DNA is TGTGCCATCAGTGATTCACGGACAGGGGGCACAGATACGCAGTATTTT. This chain connects TRBV10-3 to TRBJ2-3; 9 bases align to TRBD1. This CDR3 contains 16 residues. V was clipped by 3 bases and J by 1 base; unmatched bases: 5. Germline lookup yields CDR1 ENHRY and CDR2 SYGVKD.

The V call is TRBV28, the J call TRBJ1-2; D not certain. The V gene's germline CDR1 is MDHEN and CDR2 SYDVKM. With 7 bases removed from V and 8 bases from J, the gap between germline ends came to 17 bases. The CDR3 spans 13 residues. In nucleotides, the CDR3 is TGTGCCAGCACCCTGGCAGCAGTGAGGGGCTACACCTTC. Its translation: CASTLAAVRGYTF.

The chain is built from TRBV5-1 and TRBJ1-3; a possible D gene is TRBD1 (5 bases). This CDR3 comprises 17 residues. Germline values: CDR1 SGHRS, CDR2 YFSETQ. The germline V and J ends were trimmed by 3 bases and 0 bases, with 16 bases remaining between them. The CDR3 bases are TGCGCCAGCAGCTCGGATTTGACAGCGTTCTCTGGAAACACCATATATTTT. Its protein product is CASSSDLTAFSGNTIYF.

V and J are TRBV5-5 and TRBJ1-2; D remains unclear. Trimming cost V 3 bases and J 5 bases, with 8 bases left between them. The CDR3 runs 12 residues. Germline assignment: CDR1 SGHKS and CDR2 YYEKEE (reference sequence). The CDR3 bases are TGTGCCAGCAGCTCGGTTGCTTATGGCTACACCTTC. The encoded protein is CASSSVAYGYTF.

This chain uses TRBV7-9 with TRBJ1-1; possible D gene TRBD1, 6 bases. V dropped 5 bases and J dropped 1 base, with 8 bases sitting between them. Germline lookup yields CDR1 SEHNR and CDR2 FQNEAQ (reference sequence). This CDR3 is built from 13 residues. As DNA, the CDR3 is TGTGCCAGCAGCAACAGGGAGAACACTGAAGCTTTCTTT. Translated, it gives CASSNRENTEAFF.

This clone was counted once. The chain recombines TRBV21-1 with TRBJ2-3; the table's D call TRBD2 went unverified against the DNA. TRBV21-1 is a listed pseudogene. The CDR3 totals 16 residues. For the CDR3, the DNA is TGTGCCAGCAGCAAAGCCTTAGGACGGGACACAGATACGCAGTATTTT. This codes for CASSKALGRDTDTQYF.

In its sample, this clone was seen once. The genes are TRBV29-1 and TRBJ2-4; 11 bases agree with TRBD2. Trimming removed 6 bases from V and 0 bases from J; junction bases left unmatched: 10. Per germline, CDR1 SQVTM and CDR2 ANQGSEA. The CDR3 has 17 amino acids. CDR3 coding DNA: TGCAGCGTGAAAGGGACTAGCGGCAATCTAGCCAAAAACATTCAGTACTTC. Amino acid sequence: CSVKGTSGNLAKNIQYF.

The rearrangement links TRBV18 to TRBJ2-5; no definite D call. CDR3 length: 15 residues. Germline values: CDR1 KGHSH, CDR2 LQKENI. Trimming left V 2 bases short and J 5 bases short, with 15 bases between. CDR3 DNA sequence: TGTGCCAGCTCACCAGGGCTTCCCCCTCGGGAGACCCAGTACTTC. Protein product: CASSPGLPPRETQYF.

The J gene is TRBJ2-1, the V gene TRBV20-1; 11 bases align to TRBD1. CDR1 is DFQATT, CDR2 SNEGSKA, per germline (reference sequence). The CDR3 is made up of 14 amino acids. Trimming at V came to 3 bases and at J to 8 bases, leaving 6 bases not matched to a gene. The CDR3 is CSASRGQGADEQFF. The DNA for the CDR3 is TGCAGTGCTAGTAGAGGACAGGGGGCCGATGAGCAGTTCTTC.

This rearrangement joins TRBV7-3 to TRBJ2-5; D is possibly TRBD2 (6 bases). CDR1 and CDR2 (germline): SGHTA, FQGTGA. V was shortened by 2 bases and J by 1 base, with 11 bases between the two germline ends. The CDR3 runs to 15 residues. The CDR3, as DNA: TGTGCCAGCAGCTTAGGTCCGGGGGTCCAAGAGACCCAGTACTTC. Amino acid sequence: CASSLGPGVQETQYF.

The chain joins TRBV10-3 to TRBJ1-5, with a weak D call TRBD1 (6 bases). With 2 bases removed from V and 4 bases from J, the gap between germline ends came to 12 bases. Germline-derived CDR1 and CDR2 are ENHRY and SYGVKD. This CDR3 has 15 amino acids. CDR3 coding DNA: TGTGCCATCAGTGAGCGGGGGGGGCGGAATCAGCCCCAGCATTTT. Its translation: CAISERGGRNQPQHF.

V and J are TRBV6-5 and TRBJ1-1, with 9 bases matching TRBD1. Germline V gives CDR1 MNHEY, CDR2 SVGAGI. This CDR3 spans 15 amino acids. V shed 6 bases, J shed 4 bases, and the junction held 9 bases outside the gene matches. The CDR3 region is CASRSTGGGGTEAFF. CDR3 bases: TGTGCCAGCAGGTCCACAGGGGGCGGAGGCACTGAAGCTTTCTTT.

The chain has TRBV6-6 and TRBJ2-5; the match to TRBD2 covers 10 bases. The germline gives CDR1 MNHNY, CDR2 SVGAGI (reference sequence). CDR3 size: 17 residues. V lost 5 bases, J lost 5 bases, and 14 bases stayed unmatched. The CDR3 is CASSPPRGAGGGETQYF. The CDR3, as DNA: TGTGCCAGCAGTCCCCCCCGGGGAGCGGGAGGGGGGGAGACCCAGTACTTC.

This clone was counted only a few times. The rearrangement joins TRBV7-3 to TRBJ1-2; a possible D gene is TRBD1 (6 bases). The V and J ends lost 5 bases and 3 bases respectively, with 16 bases between them. The CDR3 length is 15 residues. In germline, CDR1 is SGHTA, CDR2 FQGTGA. The CDR3 region is CASSRRGRTDYGYTF. In DNA, the CDR3 is TGTGCCAGCAGCCGCAGGGGAAGGACAGACTATGGCTACACCTTC.